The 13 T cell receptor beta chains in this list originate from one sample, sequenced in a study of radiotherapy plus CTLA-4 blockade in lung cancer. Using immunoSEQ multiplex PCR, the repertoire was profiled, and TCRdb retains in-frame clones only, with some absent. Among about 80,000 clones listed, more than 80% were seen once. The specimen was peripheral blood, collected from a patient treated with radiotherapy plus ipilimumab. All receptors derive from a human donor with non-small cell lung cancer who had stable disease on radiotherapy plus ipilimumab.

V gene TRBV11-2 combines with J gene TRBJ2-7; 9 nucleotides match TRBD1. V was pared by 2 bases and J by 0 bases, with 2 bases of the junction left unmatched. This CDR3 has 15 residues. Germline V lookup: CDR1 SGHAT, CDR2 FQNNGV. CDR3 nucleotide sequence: TGTGCCAGCAGCTTACCGGGACAGGGCTCCTACGAGCAGTACTTC. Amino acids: CASSLPGQGSYEQYF. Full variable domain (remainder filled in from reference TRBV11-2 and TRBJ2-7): EAGVAQSPRYKIIEKRQSVAFWCNPISGHATLYWYQQILGQGPKLLIQFQNNGVVDDSQLPKDRFSAERLKGVDSTLKIQPAKLEDSAVYLCASSLPGQGSYEQYFGPGTRLTVT.

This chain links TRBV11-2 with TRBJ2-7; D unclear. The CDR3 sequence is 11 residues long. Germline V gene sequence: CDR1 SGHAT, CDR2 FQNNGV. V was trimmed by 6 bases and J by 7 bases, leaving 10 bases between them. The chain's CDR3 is CASRSGPEQYF. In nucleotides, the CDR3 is TGTGCCAGCAGGTCCGGGCCTGAGCAGTACTTC.

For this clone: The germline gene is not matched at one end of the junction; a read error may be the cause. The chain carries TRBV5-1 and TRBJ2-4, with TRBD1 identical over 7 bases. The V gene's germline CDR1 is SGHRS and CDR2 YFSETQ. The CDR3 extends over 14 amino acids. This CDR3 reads CASSQGQRQNIQHF. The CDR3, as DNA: TGCGCCAGCAGCCAGGGACAGCGACAAAACATTCAGCACTTC.

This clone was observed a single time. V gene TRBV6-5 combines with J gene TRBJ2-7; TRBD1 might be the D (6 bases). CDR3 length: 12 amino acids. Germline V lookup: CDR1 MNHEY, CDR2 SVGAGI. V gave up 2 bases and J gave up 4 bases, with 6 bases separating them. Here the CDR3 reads CASSYQGYEQYF. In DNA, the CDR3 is TGTGCCAGCAGTTACCAGGGGTACGAGCAGTACTTC.

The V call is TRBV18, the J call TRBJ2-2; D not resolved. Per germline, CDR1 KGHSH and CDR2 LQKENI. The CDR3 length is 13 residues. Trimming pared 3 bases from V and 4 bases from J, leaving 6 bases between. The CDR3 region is CASSPTTTGELFF. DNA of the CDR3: TGTGCCAGCTCACCGACGACCACCGGGGAGCTGTTTTTT.

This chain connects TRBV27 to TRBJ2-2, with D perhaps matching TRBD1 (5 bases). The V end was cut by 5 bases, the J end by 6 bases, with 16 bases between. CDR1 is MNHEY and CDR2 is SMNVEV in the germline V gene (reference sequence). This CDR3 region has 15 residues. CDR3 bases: TGTGCCAGCAGTCTCCAGGGCCTAGGCTCCGGGGAGCTGTTTTTT. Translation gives CASSLQGLGSGELFF.

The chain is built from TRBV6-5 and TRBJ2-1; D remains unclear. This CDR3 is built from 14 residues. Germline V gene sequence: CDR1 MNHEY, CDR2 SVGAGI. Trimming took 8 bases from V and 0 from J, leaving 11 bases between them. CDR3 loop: CASARVSSYNEQFF. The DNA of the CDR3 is TGTGCCAGCGCTAGGGTGAGCTCCTACAATGAGCAGTTCTTC.

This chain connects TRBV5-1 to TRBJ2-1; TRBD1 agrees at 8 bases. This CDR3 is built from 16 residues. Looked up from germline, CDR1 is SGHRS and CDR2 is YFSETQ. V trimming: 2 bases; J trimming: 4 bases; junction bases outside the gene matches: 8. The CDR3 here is CASSLTTGASYNEQFF. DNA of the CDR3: TGCGCCAGCAGCTTAACGACAGGGGCCTCTTACAATGAGCAGTTCTTC.

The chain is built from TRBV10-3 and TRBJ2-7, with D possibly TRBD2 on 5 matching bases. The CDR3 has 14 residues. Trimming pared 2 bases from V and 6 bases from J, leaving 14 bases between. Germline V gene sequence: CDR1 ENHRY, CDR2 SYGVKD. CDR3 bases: TGTGCCATCAGTGAGGCGGGTGTGGCGTCCGAGCAGTACTTC. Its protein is CAISEAGVASEQYF.

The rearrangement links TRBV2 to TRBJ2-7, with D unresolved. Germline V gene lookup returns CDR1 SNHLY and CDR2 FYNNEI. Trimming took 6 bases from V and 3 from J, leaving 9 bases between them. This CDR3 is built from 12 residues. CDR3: CASRAAIYEQYF. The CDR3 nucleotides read TGTGCCAGCAGGGCCGCCATCTACGAGCAGTACTTC.

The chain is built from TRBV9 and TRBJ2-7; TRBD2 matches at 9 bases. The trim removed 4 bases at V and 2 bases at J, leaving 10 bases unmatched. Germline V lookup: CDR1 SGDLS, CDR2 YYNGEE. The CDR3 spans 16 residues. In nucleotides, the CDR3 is TGTGCCAGCAGCCCCCCTGGGGTAGCGGGGGCCTACGAGCAGTACTTC. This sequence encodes CASSPPGVAGAYEQYF.

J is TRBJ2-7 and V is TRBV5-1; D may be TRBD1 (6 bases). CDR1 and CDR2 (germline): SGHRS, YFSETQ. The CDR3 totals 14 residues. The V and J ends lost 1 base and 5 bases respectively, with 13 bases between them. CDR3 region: CASSLRGFADEQYF. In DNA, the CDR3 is TGCGCCAGCAGCTTGAGGGGGTTCGCCGACGAGCAGTACTTC.

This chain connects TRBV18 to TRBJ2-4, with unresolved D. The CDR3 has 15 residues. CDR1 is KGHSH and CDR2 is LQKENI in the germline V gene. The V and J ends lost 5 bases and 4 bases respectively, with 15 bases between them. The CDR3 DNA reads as TGTGCCAGCTCAGCCCCCCCCCTTGCTAAAAACATTCAGTACTTC. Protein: CASSAPPLAKNIQYF. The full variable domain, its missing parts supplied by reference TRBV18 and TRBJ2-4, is NAGVMQNPRHLVRRRGQEARLRCSPMKGHSHVYWYRQLPEEGLKFMVYLQKENIIDESGMPKERFSAEFPKEGPSILRIQQVVRGDSAAYFCASSAPPLAKNIQYFGAGTRLSVL.